Described below is a single T cell receptor (beta chain) sequence and its context. Its antigen is undetermined. A universal primer site and UMIs were added as TCR cDNA was made by 5'RACE template switching. TCRdb re-analysed the 5' RACE reads in MiXCR, keeping a single row per CDR3 protein. Of 600,000 to 750,000 distinct CDR3 sequences listed, around 12% are singletons. This record belongs to a study of T cells after yellow fever vaccination. Whole-study results and caveats: Post-booster samples contained most primary-vaccination clones (approximately 96% CD4, roughly 88% CD8).

The sample here was PBMCs, taken on the day of the yellow fever booster vaccination. The TCR comes from a man aged 25 to 45 who received the YFV17D yellow fever vaccine.

Here the CDR3 reads CASRMGGSYNEQFF. CDR3 bases: TGTGCCAGCAGGATGGGCGGGAGCTACAATGAGCAGTTCTTC. This chain connects TRBV6-1 to TRBJ2-1; TRBD2 matches 7 bases. Germline CDR1 reads MNHNS; CDR2 reads SASEGT. The CDR3 has 14 residues. The V segment lost 6 bases and the J segment 3 bases; nucleotides outside the gene matches: 5.